The 6 T cell receptor beta chains below all came from one sample that was sequenced in a study of metastatic and nonmetastatic thyroid tumors (dated by TCRdb to between 2020 and 2021). Before undergoing thyroid surgery, none of the patients had been given any kind of treatment. The receptor library was made with PCR. Data came from an Illumina HiSeq 4000. The public reads were reanalyzed by TCRdb: fastp trimming at Q25, MiXCR alignment, in-frame beta chains only. The sample table contains approximately 16,000 clones; only one count was recorded for roughly 19% of them. 13% of the sample goes to the ten largest clones. The specimen sequenced was blood. These receptors were collected from a female donor with papillary thyroid cancer or a benign thyroid nodule (not recorded which). Some clones in this sample may be carry-over from other donors' samples.

This clone is labeled as medium-sized. V gene TRBV28 combines with J gene TRBJ1-2; the D gene is possibly TRBD1 (5 bases). This CDR3 has 14 amino acids. Germline V gene data show CDR1 as MDHEN and CDR2 as SYDVKM. V was shortened by 4 bases and J by 0 bases, with 9 bases between the two germline ends. CDR3 sequence: CASSWGGANYGYTF. The DNA for the CDR3 is TGTGCCAGCAGTTGGGGCGGAGCTAACTATGGCTACACCTTC.

This clone ranks as medium-sized. V and J are TRBV6-1 and TRBJ1-1; TRBD1 might be the D (6 bases). The CDR3 length is 13 residues. Looked up from germline, CDR1 is MNHNS and CDR2 is SASEGT. V was cut by 7 bases and J by 6 bases, with 15 bases left in between. The CDR3 DNA reads TGTGCCAGCACCAAAGGGGGGCTCGCTGAAGCTTTCTTT. It translates to CASTKGGLAEAFF.

J is TRBJ2-7 and V is TRBV10-3, with D possibly TRBD2 on 5 matching bases. Germline assignment: CDR1 ENHRY and CDR2 SYGVKD. V lost 11 bases, J lost 9 bases, and 20 bases lay in between. This CDR3 spans 12 amino acids. The CDR3 loop is CASWTSSLGQYF. CDR3 DNA sequence: TGTGCCTCCTGGACTTCATCCCTCGGGCAGTACTTC.

A few counts support this clone. J is TRBJ2-7 and V is TRBV2; 11 bases map to TRBD2. Per the germline V gene, CDR1 is SNHLY and CDR2 is FYNNEI. V lost 4 bases, J lost 2 bases, and 4 bases stayed unmatched. This CDR3 comprises 15 residues. DNA for the CDR3: TGTGCCAGCAGTGGGCCTAGCGGGAGGCCCTACGAGCAGTACTTC. The encoded protein is CASSGPSGRPYEQYF.

This clone showed up many times. Possible read error: a much larger clone is one base away. The chain employs TRBV11-1 and TRBJ2-7; TRBD1 might be the D (6 bases). Germline CDR1 is SGHAT and CDR2 is FQDESV (reference sequence). Trimming stripped 0 bases from V and 6 bases from J, with 21 bases between. This CDR3 has 17 residues. CDR3 loop: CASSLATRGRDIVEQYF. The DNA of the CDR3 is TGTGCCAGCAGCTTAGCCACACGCGGCAGGGACATAGTCGAGCAGTACTTC.

This chain uses TRBV7-2 with TRBJ1-3; unclear D gene. Looked up from germline, CDR1 is SGHTA and CDR2 is FQGNSA. The CDR3 runs to 14 residues. V dropped 1 base and J dropped 4 bases, with 8 bases sitting between them. CDR3 sequence: CASSLGGLGNTIYF. The CDR3 DNA follows: TGTGCCAGCAGCTTAGGAGGGCTCGGAAACACCATATATTTT.